The subject of this entry is one T cell receptor beta chain. Its antigen remains undetermined. Base qualities are not at hand, and no much larger clone is one base apart. This record comes from a study of T cell responses to AZD1222 COVID-19 vaccine (TCRdb year 2021). Context from the whole study: AZD1222 recipients given second doses at about 4 weeks or at about 12 weeks were pooled, since spike-specific TCR depth and breadth were not found to differ between the two schedules. TCR sequencing was performed for over 230 trial participants, of whom about 200 were given two doses of AZD1222 and around 25 were given two doses of MenACWY control vaccine. Trial participants were enrolled into age subgroups of 18-55, 56-69 and 70-plus years, which contained approximately 150, 30 and 60 TCR-sequenced participants, respectively. Study-wide findings and limitations: Participants were mostly white British, with more females than males. The authors suggested clonal diversity may have been underestimated. Reportedly, almost half of the unique spike-specific TCRs recognized epitopes lying outside the regions that are mutated in the B.1.351 and B.1.1.7 variants. The vaccine-associated CD4 TCRs covered the entire spike protein, and the dominant responses fell in regions 160-218 and 743-854. Conclusions about previously exposed vaccinees are limited, since just five to seven AZD1222 recipients were seropositive for SARS-CoV-2 at baseline. The 56-69-year group was small, and its depth increase did not reach significance, likely because of low power. Spike-specific TCR breadth and depth rose significantly after two AZD1222 doses compared with day 0 and with MenACWY recipients. Because no day 14 peak-response samples were available, repertoires were characterized only after the peak T cell response.

The CDR3 regions of human TCRbeta chains were analyzed by immunosequencing. On the authors' methods: Repertoire TCRs were matched against a reference library of SARS-CoV-2-specific TCRs generated with the MIRA antigen-specificity platform. Breadth was defined as the fraction of unique TCRs that were SARS-CoV-2-associated. Depth was defined as the fraction of total T cells that were SARS-CoV-2-associated. Using the MIRA data, each spike-specific TCR was mapped to the spike region that the TCR reacts to and placed in a CD4 or CD8 class. Log10-transformed breadth and depth values were compared by one-way ANOVA with Sidak's multiple comparisons tests. Sourced from immuneACCESS, this table was stored by TCRdb with only in-frame sequences that have V and J called. A share of the clones is absent; for the studies checked, an unresolved V gene accounts for under half, and the remainder has no known explanation. V and J calls plus clone size are reproduced from that table; the DNA served to infer D and trimming. The sample yields some 160,000 clones; approximately 93% were counted once. The ten most abundant clones make up more than 0.8% of the sample.

The intended sense of this specimen's time point label: baseline before first vaccination. Samples from vaccinated people were obtained from the UK trials COV001 and COV002, which included a single-blind randomized controlled phase 2/3 trial of AZD1222 (ChAdOx1 nCoV-19) in healthy adults. Trial participant PBMC samples were collected at day 0 and day 28 after the second dose for TCRbeta chain sequencing. The sample was peripheral blood, taken on day 0 of AZD1222 vaccination. The TCR sequence derives from an adult in good health.

At the DNA level, the sequence is TGTGCCAGCAGCGACAGGGACTATGGCTACACCTTC. It codes for CASSDRDYGYTF. The chain couples TRBV6-2 or TRBV6-3 to TRBJ1-2, with 7 bases aligning to TRBD1. The germline V gene specifies MNHEY as CDR1 and SVGEGT as CDR2. The CDR3 numbers 12 residues from cysteine through phenylalanine. The sequence is cut down to CDR3 DNA, 36 bases in frame from base 1. Clipping removes 6 bases from V and 3 bases from J, with 1 as the unmatched junction base count.